What follows is one TCR beta chain and its context. The antigen remains unidentified. Germline CDR1 GTSNPN, CDR2 SVGIG (reference sequence). After removal of 5 bases from V and 5 bases from J, the junction contained 5 bases not matched to a gene. This CDR3 is built from 12 residues. The data were obtained in a study of cytomegalovirus exposure and HLA in healthy donors. Study overall: It was reported in a later analysis that the 95 to 150 validation repertoires used the same platform as the 650 to 800 first-cohort repertoires.

Findings and caveats of the study: Listed as cytomegalovirus-associated were 150 or so TCR beta chains.

Sequencing used immunoSEQ multiplex PCR; TCRdb keeps in-frame clones, though not all of them. The sample holds about 79,000 clones, over 85% seen once. V and J are TRBV30 and TRBJ2-5; 7 bases match TRBD2. Material: PBMCs. The sequence derives from a woman in her thirties in good health and CMV-seronegative. Here the CDR3 reads CAWGLVAETQYF. In DNA form, the CDR3 reads TGTGCCTGGGGACTAGTCGCGGAGACCCAGTACTTC. The variable domain in full, with the rest retrieved from reference TRBV30 and TRBJ2-5, is SQTIHQWPATLVQPVGSPLSLECTVEGTSNPNLYWYRQAAGRGLQLLFYSVGIGQISSEVPQNLSASRPQDRQFILSSKKLLLSDSGFYLCAWGLVAETQYFGPGTRLLVL.